Below are 32 T cell receptor beta chains sequenced from a single sample in a study of beta chain features in type 1 diabetes. The study's findings and limits: There was a moderate but significant shortening of TCRB CDR3s in all four CD4+ subsets of Type 1 diabetes patients.

Antigen specificity for these receptors is unknown. Isolated RNA was reverse transcribed in full, so expressed TCRB transcripts were sequenced. TCRdb keeps only in-frame clones here, not all; method: immunoSEQ multiplex PCR. The table includes tens of thousands of clones, less than 75% detected once. Material: Tregs from blood. Receptors originate from a woman in her thirties with type 1 diabetes.

This chain connects TRBV5-1 to TRBJ2-5; D uncertain. This CDR3 is built from 13 residues. The V gene lost 1 base and the J gene lost 2 bases, with 6 bases spanning the gap. Germline assignment: CDR1 SGHRS and CDR2 YFSETQ. The CDR3 here is CASSLQIQETQYF. The CDR3 DNA reads TGCGCCAGCAGCTTGCAGATTCAAGAGACCCAGTACTTC. Looking up the rest from reference TRBV5-1 and TRBJ2-5 gives the full variable domain: KAGVTQTPRYLIKTRGQQVTLSCSPISGHRSVSWYQQTPGQGLQFLFEYFSETQRNKGNFPGRFSGRQFSNSRSEMNVSTLELGDSALYLCASSLQIQETQYFGPGTRLLVL.

The V gene is TRBV28, the J gene TRBJ2-1; 12 nucleotides line up with TRBD2. The CDR3 loop spans 15 amino acids. The germline V gene encodes CDR1 MDHEN and CDR2 SYDVKM. Unmatched junction bases numbered 4, after V lost 6 bases and J lost 4 bases. CDR3 in amino acids: CASSQTSGGYNEQFF. The DNA for the CDR3 is TGTGCCAGCAGCCAAACTAGCGGGGGGTACAATGAGCAGTTCTTC.

V and J are TRBV7-9 and TRBJ2-5, with D maybe TRBD2 (6 bases). The CDR3 extends over 15 amino acids. Germline-derived CDR1 and CDR2 are SEHNR and FQNEAQ (reference sequence). V dropped 2 bases and J dropped 5 bases, with 15 bases sitting between them. The CDR3 nucleotides read TGTGCCAGCAGCTTATGGGTCGGGAGTGGGGAGACCCAGTACTTC. Amino acids: CASSLWVGSGETQYF.

This chain joins TRBV2 and TRBJ1-3; D is unresolved. Germline loops: CDR1 SNHLY, CDR2 FYNNEI. The CDR3 contains 15 residues. The ends were cut back, 1 base at V and 0 bases at J, with 7 bases in the middle. CDR3 residues: CASSEENYSGNTIYF. The CDR3 DNA is TGTGCCAGCAGTGAAGAGAACTACTCTGGAAACACCATATATTTT.

This rearrangement joins TRBV6-5 to TRBJ2-7; a possible D gene is TRBD1 (6 bases). Trimming cost V 2 bases and J 5 bases, with 13 bases left between them. CDR1 and CDR2 (germline): MNHEY, SVGAGI. The CDR3 is 14 residues long. CDR3 region: CASSYRDTSDEQYF. The DNA for the CDR3 is TGTGCCAGCAGTTACCGGGACACCTCTGACGAGCAGTACTTC.

The chain's CDR3 is CASSYDGLAGYNEQFF. CDR3 DNA: TGTGCCAGCAGTTATGATGGTCTAGCCGGATACAATGAGCAGTTCTTC. V and J are TRBV6-5 and TRBJ2-1; perhaps TRBD2 as D (5 bases). This CDR3 has 16 residues. Trimming pared 3 bases from V and 4 bases from J, leaving 16 bases between. Germline V lookup: CDR1 MNHEY, CDR2 SVGAGI.

This sequence joins TRBV30 and TRBJ1-2, with D possibly TRBD1 on 6 matching bases. The CDR3 runs 12 residues. Trimming pared 1 base from V and 4 bases from J, leaving 7 bases between. CDR1 is GTSNPN, CDR2 SVGIG, per germline (reference sequence). The CDR3 DNA follows: TGTGCCTGGAGTGGGGGGCCCTATGGCTACACCTTC. Its translation is CAWSGGPYGYTF.

The V and J genes are TRBV6-5 and TRBJ1-6; 7 positions agree with TRBD1. The CDR3 loop spans 16 amino acids. From germline, CDR1 is MNHEY and CDR2 SVGAGI. V lost 0 bases and J lost 6; bases outside the gene matches: 5. DNA of the CDR3: TGTGCCAGCAGTTACTCCGGGGACAGCTTTAATTCACCCCTCCACTTT. Translated, it gives CASSYSGDSFNSPLHF.

The chain employs TRBV19 and TRBJ2-1; 7 positions agree with TRBD2. Germline CDR1 reads LNHDA; CDR2 reads SQIVND (reference sequence). The CDR3 length is 16 residues. V trimming: 2 bases; J trimming: 0 bases; junction bases outside the gene matches: 4. The CDR3 region has the DNA TGTGCCAGTAGTATACGTCGCGGGAGCTCCTACAATGAGCAGTTCTTC. Translated, it gives CASSIRRGSSYNEQFF.

This clone was counted between two and nine times. The chain has TRBV5-1 and TRBJ1-4; no clear D. V dropped 1 base and J dropped 3 bases, with 4 bases sitting between them. The CDR3 is made up of 13 amino acids. Germline assignment: CDR1 SGHRS and CDR2 YFSETQ. The DNA for the CDR3 is TGCGCCAGCAGCTTGTCGGCTAATGAAAAACTGTTTTTT. Its translation is CASSLSANEKLFF.

This sequence joins TRBV29-1 and TRBJ1-1, with TRBD1 identical over 8 bases. Trimming removed 7 bases from V and 5 bases from J; junction bases left unmatched: 9. The CDR3 spans 13 residues. In germline, CDR1 is SQVTM, CDR2 ANQGSEA. CDR3 amino acids: CSAKDRVGTEAFF. The CDR3 nucleotides are TGCAGCGCTAAGGACAGGGTAGGGACTGAAGCTTTCTTT. The complete variable domain, with remaining parts taken from reference TRBV29-1 and TRBJ1-1, reads SAVISQKPSRDICQRGTSLTIQCQVDSQVTMMFWYRQQPGQSLTLIATANQGSEATYESGFVIDKFPISRPNLTFSTLTVSNMSPEDSSIYLCSAKDRVGTEAFFGQGTRLTVV.

This chain links TRBV27 with TRBJ1-2; 7 nucleotides agree with TRBD1. CDR1 and CDR2 from the germline V gene are MNHEY and SMNVEV (reference sequence). V gave up 0 bases and J gave up 2 bases; unmatched junction bases: 3. This CDR3 has 15 amino acids. This CDR3 is CASSLSRQGNYGYTF. CDR3 nucleotides: TGTGCCAGCAGTTTATCGAGACAGGGCAACTATGGCTACACCTTC.

The sample holds a few counts of this clone. This chain links TRBV30 with TRBJ2-3; D is possibly TRBD2 (7 bases). The V and J ends lost 0 bases and 4 bases respectively, with 14 bases between them. Germline V lookup: CDR1 GTSNPN, CDR2 SVGIG (reference sequence). The CDR3 covers 15 residues. CDR3: CAWSVGGGRADTQYF. CDR3 nucleotides: TGTGCCTGGAGTGTAGGCGGGGGCCGGGCAGATACGCAGTATTTT.

The rearrangement joins TRBV6-1 to TRBJ2-1; D is perhaps TRBD2 (6 bases). The CDR3 covers 15 residues. Germline-derived CDR1 and CDR2 are MNHNS and SASEGT. The V end was cut by 4 bases, the J end by 2 bases, with 12 bases between. CDR3 region: CASSVARGAYNEQFF. The CDR3 DNA follows: TGTGCCAGCAGTGTTGCGCGGGGAGCCTACAATGAGCAGTTCTTC.

This sequence joins TRBV19 and TRBJ1-1; the D is unclear. This CDR3 is built from 11 residues. Trimming removed 7 bases at V and 4 bases at J, with 7 bases between. Germline V CDR1 and CDR2: LNHDA, SQIVND (reference sequence). The CDR3 sequence is CASMSSTEAFF. CDR3 bases: TGTGCCAGTATGTCCTCCACTGAAGCTTTCTTT. The whole variable domain, filled in from reference TRBV19 and TRBJ1-1, reads DGGITQSPKYLFRKEGQNVTLSCEQNLNHDAMYWYRQDPGQGLRLIYYSQIVNDFQKGDIAEGYSVSREKKESFPLTVTSAQKNPTAFYLCASMSSTEAFFGQGTRLTVV.

V and J are TRBV11-2 and TRBJ2-5; no clear D. Trimming pared 1 base from V and 2 bases from J, leaving 2 bases between. Germline CDR1 and CDR2: SGHAT and FQNNGV. The CDR3 runs to 12 residues. In DNA form, the CDR3 reads TGTGCCAGCAGCTTAGCACAAGAGACCCAGTACTTC. As protein: CASSLAQETQYF.

The rearrangement links TRBV19 to TRBJ2-7; 8 positions agree with TRBD1. Germline CDR1 reads LNHDA; CDR2 reads SQIVND (reference sequence). This CDR3 has 13 residues. After removal of 6 bases from V and 5 bases from J, the junction contained 6 bases not matched to a gene. CDR3 in DNA: TGTGCCAGTAGGAGGACAGGGACCAACGAGCAGTACTTC. Translated: CASRRTGTNEQYF.

This chain uses TRBV11-3 with TRBJ2-3; TRBD2 is a possible D gene (5 bases). The CDR3 has 16 residues. V was pared by 0 bases and J by 0 bases, with 10 bases between. Germline CDR1 and CDR2: SGHNT and YENEEA. Here the CDR3 reads CASSLDSARSTDTQYF. DNA of the CDR3: TGTGCCAGCAGCTTAGATAGCGCCCGTAGCACAGATACGCAGTATTTT.

V and J are TRBV11-2 and TRBJ1-1; 7 bases fit TRBD1. With 3 bases clipped from V and 3 bases from J, the junction kept 4 bases outside the gene matches. CDR1 SGHAT and CDR2 FQNNGV come from the germline V gene. The CDR3 is made up of 14 amino acids. The CDR3 DNA is TGTGCCAGCAGCTTCGGGACAGCAGACACTGAAGCTTTCTTT. Its translation: CASSFGTADTEAFF.

This clone was counted only a few times. The chain joins TRBV7-9 to TRBJ2-1; 7 nucleotides match TRBD1. Losses at the gene ends were 4 bases for V and 7 bases for J; bases not matched to a gene: 13. In germline, CDR1 is SEHNR, CDR2 FQNEAQ (reference sequence). The CDR3 is 16 residues long. CDR3 in amino acids: CASSWDSFINQNEQFF. The CDR3 nucleotides are TGTGCCAGCAGCTGGGACAGCTTCATCAACCAAAATGAGCAGTTCTTC.

J is TRBJ2-5 and V is TRBV29-1; 8 bases align to TRBD1. V lost 1 base to trimming and J lost 13 bases; unmatched junction nucleotides: 2. This CDR3 is 10 amino acids long. CDR1 is SQVTM, CDR2 ANQGSEA, per germline. CDR3 sequence (DNA): TGCAGCGTTGAAGGCGGGACAGGGTACTTC. Amino acids: CSVEGGTGYF.

This clone came up a few times. The chain combines TRBV29-1 with TRBJ2-5; TRBD1 agrees at 7 bases. The CDR3 length is 12 residues. The germline gives CDR1 SQVTM, CDR2 ANQGSEA. Trimming at V came to 6 bases and at J to 3 bases, leaving 4 bases not matched to a gene. The CDR3 nucleotides read TGCAGCGTCGGACAGGTAGAAGAGACCCAGTACTTC. Translating gives CSVGQVEETQYF.

The chain combines TRBV9 with TRBJ1-1, with D maybe TRBD1 (5 bases). V lost 0 bases, J lost 0 bases, and 6 bases lay in between. CDR1 and CDR2 from the germline V gene are SGDLS and YYNGEE. CDR3 length: 14 residues. CDR3 in DNA: TGTGCCAGCAGCGTAGAGGGGATGAACACTGAAGCTTTCTTT. It codes for CASSVEGMNTEAFF.

This chain uses TRBV28 with TRBJ2-5; TRBD1 aligns across 11 bases. The V segment lost 6 bases and the J segment 6 bases; nucleotides outside the gene matches: 9. The CDR3 is 15 residues long. In germline, CDR1 is MDHEN, CDR2 SYDVKM. The CDR3 bases are TGTGCCAGCAGCACCGGGACAGGGGGTAGAAAGACCCAGTACTTC. Translation gives CASSTGTGGRKTQYF.

This clone is categorized as medium-sized (0.01 to 0.1%). The chain joins TRBV19 to TRBJ2-3; TRBD2 is a possible D gene (6 bases). CDR3 length: 17 amino acids. CDR1 and CDR2 from the germline V gene are LNHDA and SQIVND (reference sequence). Trimming stripped 3 bases from V and 3 bases from J, with 19 bases between. The CDR3 bases are TGTGCCAGTAGTATGCTCTTGACTAGATCATTGACAGATACGCAGTATTTT. Amino acids: CASSMLLTRSLTDTQYF.

The chain is built from TRBV16 and TRBJ2-1; the D gene is possibly TRBD1 (6 bases). The ends were cut back, 4 bases at V and 7 bases at J, with 8 bases in the middle. Germline values: CDR1 KGHSY, CDR2 FQNENV. There are 12 residues in the CDR3. The chain's CDR3 is CASSLQGNEQFF. Written as DNA, the CDR3 is TGTGCCAGCAGCCTACAGGGAAATGAGCAGTTCTTC.

The J gene is TRBJ1-1, the V gene TRBV6-1; unclear D gene. The germline CDR1 and CDR2 sequences are MNHNS and SASEGT. Trimming removed 1 base at V and 4 bases at J, with 4 bases between. The CDR3 is 12 amino acids. The CDR3 here is CASSEGGTEAFF. The DNA for the CDR3 is TGTGCCAGCAGTGAAGGAGGCACTGAAGCTTTCTTT.

This clone was seen a few times. The rearrangement uses TRBV5-1 and TRBJ1-1; 7 bases match TRBD1. CDR3 length equals 16 residues. Germline-derived CDR1 and CDR2 are SGHRS and YFSETQ. The V gene end was trimmed by 0 bases and the J gene end by 0 bases; junction bases not matched to a gene: 5. The CDR3 nucleotides are TGCGCCAGCAGCTTGGATCCCAGGGGGATGAACACTGAAGCTTTCTTT. Residues: CASSLDPRGMNTEAFF.

The chain uses TRBV19 and TRBJ2-5, with 8 bases that match TRBD1. Near its end, the DNA agrees better with TRBJ2-7, so the J call may be wrong. Germline loops: CDR1 LNHDA, CDR2 SQIVND (reference sequence). The CDR3 length is 14 residues. CDR3 nucleotide sequence: TGTGCCAGTACGGACGACAGGGGCACCTACGAGCAGTACTTC. Translating gives CASTDDRGTYEQYF.

This clone came up a few times. This chain joins TRBV27 and TRBJ2-1; D unclear. The ends were cut back, 5 bases at V and 3 bases at J, with 8 bases in the middle. The germline CDR1 and CDR2 sequences are MNHEY and SMNVEV (reference sequence). The CDR3 loop spans 13 amino acids. In DNA, the CDR3 is TGTGCCAGCAGTCCGCTAAACTACAATGAGCAGTTCTTC. Translating it yields CASSPLNYNEQFF.

The chain joins TRBV30 to TRBJ2-7, with TRBD2 matching 7 bases. Germline V gene lookup returns CDR1 GTSNPN and CDR2 SVGIG (reference sequence). This CDR3 comprises 15 residues. The trim removed 3 bases at V and 2 bases at J, leaving 10 bases unmatched. The CDR3 DNA reads as TGTGCCTGGAGACCCGCGGGGAGGGAAACCTACGAGCAGTACTTC. Encoded protein: CAWRPAGRETYEQYF. The full variable domain, its missing parts supplied by reference TRBV30 and TRBJ2-7, is SQTIHQWPATLVQPVGSPLSLECTVEGTSNPNLYWYRQAAGRGLQLLFYSVGIGQISSEVPQNLSASRPQDRQFILSSKKLLLSDSGFYLCAWRPAGRETYEQYFGPGTRLTVT.

The table lists this clone with a few counts. V gene TRBV7-8 combines with J gene TRBJ2-3, with D maybe TRBD2 (6 bases). From germline, CDR1 is SGHVS and CDR2 FQNEAQ. With 5 bases removed from V and 6 bases from J, the gap between germline ends came to 9 bases. The CDR3 is made up of 12 amino acids. CDR3: CASSLLADTQYF. The CDR3 nucleotides read TGTGCCAGCAGCCTTCTAGCGGATACGCAGTATTTT.